Below are 9 T cell receptor beta chains sequenced from a single sample in a study of identical twins. TCRdb passed the 5' RACE reads through MiXCR, listing each CDR3 protein once. The table has about 280,000 distinct CDR3 sequences, approximately 8.5% seen once; the top ten hold over 2%. The same data also contributed to another study, on yellow fever vaccine responses in identical twins.

Sequenced: memory (CD45RO+) T cells sorted from blood. The origin of the receptors is a woman aged 18-35 years in good health.

The rearrangement uses TRBV5-6 and TRBJ2-3; 10 bases agree with TRBD2. Germline CDR1 is SGHDT and CDR2 is YYEEEE. V shed 3 bases and J 9 bases; nucleotides not matched to a gene: 1. The CDR3 has 12 residues. The CDR3 loop is CASSSSGRTQYF. The CDR3 nucleotides are TGTGCCAGCAGCTCTAGCGGGAGAACGCAGTATTTT.

The V call is TRBV10-3, the J call TRBJ2-5; 12 positions match TRBD2. The V gene's germline CDR1 is ENHRY and CDR2 SYGVKD. This CDR3 region has 18 residues. V gave up 4 bases and J gave up 1 base; unmatched junction bases: 10. The CDR3 sequence: CAISARLAGESSQETQYF. The CDR3 DNA follows: TGTGCCATCAGTGCAAGACTAGCGGGGGAATCCTCCCAAGAGACCCAGTACTTC.

The chain employs TRBV6-4 and TRBJ2-2; D remains ambiguous. Trimming removed 3 bases from V and 2 bases from J, with 19 bases in between. Looked up from germline, CDR1 is MRHNA and CDR2 is SNTAGT. The CDR3 is 18 residues long. Here the CDR3 DNA reads TGTGCCAGCAGTGAGAGGCAGCTATACCTCATAAACACCGGGGAGCTGTTTTTT. Its protein product is CASSERQLYLINTGELFF.

This clonotype was seen a few times. The chain combines TRBV6-2 or TRBV6-3 with TRBJ1-5; tentative D call: TRBD1 (5 bases). The CDR3 covers 16 residues. The V gene's germline CDR1 is MNHEY and CDR2 SVGEGT. Trimming stripped 6 bases from V and 3 bases from J, with 18 bases between. CDR3 in DNA: TGTGCCAGCAGACTAGGGTCCGACAGATTCAATCAGCCCCAGCATTTT. Translation gives CASRLGSDRFNQPQHF.

This clonotype was seen more than once but under ten times. V and J are TRBV2 and TRBJ2-3; 12 bases align to TRBD2. CDR1 SNHLY and CDR2 FYNNEI come from the germline V gene. The junction had 1 base not matched to a gene; V was cut back by 1 base and J by 5 bases. The CDR3 runs to 15 residues. Written as DNA, the CDR3 is TGTGCCAGCAGTGAAGGGGGACTAGCGGGAGATACGCAGTATTTT. It encodes CASSEGGLAGDTQYF.

The chain links TRBV6-1 to TRBJ2-5, with D perhaps matching TRBD2 (5 bases). The CDR3 spans 15 residues. Germline values: CDR1 MNHNS, CDR2 SASEGT. With 7 bases removed from V and 1 base from J, the gap between germline ends came to 16 bases. DNA for the CDR3: TGTGCCAGCACCCGGGGTAAAGGCCGCCAAGAGACCCAGTACTTC. Its translation: CASTRGKGRQETQYF.

This clonotype has a count of ten or more. The rearrangement links TRBV12-3 or TRBV12-4 to TRBJ1-4, with D maybe TRBD1 (6 bases). V lost 2 bases, J lost 7 bases, and 11 bases lay in between. The CDR3 loop spans 14 amino acids. The CDR3 reads CASSLSGQFEKLFF. The CDR3 DNA follows: TGTGCCAGCAGTTTATCAGGACAGTTTGAAAAACTGTTTTTT.

The chain is built from TRBV14 and TRBJ2-7; 7 bases fit TRBD1. V was clipped by 4 bases and J by 5 bases; unmatched bases: 8. The CDR3 loop spans 14 amino acids. Germline V gene data show CDR1 as SGHDN and CDR2 as FVKESK. CDR3 in DNA: TGTGCCAGCAGCCCGTGGGACAGAGGCGACGAGCAGTACTTC. Translated, it gives CASSPWDRGDEQYF.

A few counts support this clonotype. This chain connects TRBV4-1 to TRBJ2-6; D gene unclear. CDR1 is MGHRA, CDR2 YSYEKL, per germline. The V end was cut by 0 bases, the J end by 0 bases, with 12 bases between. CDR3 length: 18 residues. As DNA, the CDR3 is TGCGCCAGCAGCCAAGAAGGCGGCAGATACTCTGGGGCCAACGTCCTGACTTTC. Encoded protein: CASSQEGGRYSGANVLTF.